A selection of T cell receptor beta chains follows, all from one sample in a study of CD8+CD57+ T cells in acquired aplastic anemia. MiXCR was run by TCRdb on the reads, yielding one entry per CDR3 protein. Among about 150,000 distinct CDR3 sequences listed, roughly half were seen once. Sequencing input: sorted CD4+, CD8+, or CD8+CD57+ T cells (not recorded which) from PBMCs. The receptors originated from a human donor with aplastic anemia. Each CDR3 is given with its conserved first and last residue. D genes are given only for firm matches. Only part of the rows carry a size: once, few, many, or a class if the clone is expanded.

D,size,J,V,CDR3,DNA
TRBD1,many,TRBJ1-3,TRBV14,CASSGRGLGNTIYF,TGTGCCAGCAGCGGCAGGGGGCTTGGAAACACCATATATTTT
TRBD1,NA,TRBJ1-2,TRBV27,CASSLKSDRVDGYTF,TGTGCCAGCAGTTTAAAATCGGACAGGGTAGATGGCTACACCTTC
TRBD1,NA,TRBJ2-3,TRBV19,CASSIGAGGEQYF,TGTGCCAGTAGTATCGGGGCAGGGGGTGAGCAGTATTTT
NA,few,TRBJ2-7,TRBV9,CASSVADGAPDEQYF,TGTGCCAGCAGCGTAGCGGATGGGGCGCCGGACGAGCAGTACTTC
NA,few,TRBJ2-3,TRBV10-3,CAISVSLDTQYF,TGTGCCATCAGTGTGAGTTTGGATACGCAGTATTTT
NA,NA,TRBJ2-3,TRBV29-1,CSARQGPATDTQYF,TGCAGCGCCCGCCAGGGCCCTGCCACAGATACGCAGTATTTT
NA,NA,TRBJ1-2,TRBV9,CASSVARDYGYTF,TGTGCCAGCAGCGTAGCCCGGGACTATGGCTACACCTTC
TRBD1,few,TRBJ1-6,TRBV10-3,CATGLDRANSPLHF,TGTGCCACGGGATTGGACAGGGCCAATTCACCCCTCCACTTT
TRBD1,NA,TRBJ1-6,TRBV20-1,CSARGQGGSPLHF,TGCAGTGCTAGAGGACAGGGAGGTTCACCCCTCCACTTT
NA,few,TRBJ1-2,TRBV19,CASSMTEIGYTF,TGTGCCAGTAGTATGACAGAGATTGGCTACACCTTC
NA,many,TRBJ2-7,TRBV5-6,CASSSSGGVGQYF,TGTGCCAGCAGCTCCTCTGGTGGGGTCGGGCAGTACTTC
NA,few,TRBJ1-1,TRBV18,CASSSTGNTEAFF,TGTGCCAGCTCATCTACGGGTAACACTGAAGCTTTCTTT
NA,many,TRBJ2-5,TRBV7-6,CASSLRGNQETQYF,TGTGCCAGCAGCTTAAGGGGAAACCAAGAGACCCAGTACTTC
NA,many,TRBJ1-2,TRBV6-2/TRBV6-3,CASSPSAPKMNYGYTF,TGTGCCAGCAGTCCCTCGGCCCCCAAAATGAACTATGGCTACACCTTC
TRBD1,few,TRBJ1-2,TRBV25-1,CASSDPGTGDGYTF,TGTGCCAGCAGTGACCCTGGGACAGGGGACGGCTACACCTTC
NA,few,TRBJ1-4,TRBV6-1,CASEGGRGATNEKLFF,TGTGCCAGCGAGGGGGGTCGGGGTGCAACTAATGAAAAACTGTTTTTT
NA,NA,TRBJ1-3,TRBV29-1,CSVPGGDYGYTIYF,TGCAGCGTTCCAGGAGGGGACTATGGCTACACCATATATTTT
NA,many,TRBJ1-3,TRBV6-1,CASSEDLSSGNTIYF,TGTGCCAGCAGTGAGGACCTCAGCTCTGGAAACACCATATATTTT
NA,many,TRBJ2-5,TRBV9,CASSVVGGEETQYF,TGTGCCAGCAGCGTAGTGGGGGGTGAAGAGACCCAGTACTTC
TRBD1,NA,TRBJ1-6,TRBV7-2,CASSRTGGTSPLHF,TGTGCCAGCAGCCGGACAGGGGGAACCTCACCCCTCCACTTT
NA,NA,TRBJ2-2,TRBV7-8,CAVAGARTGELFF,TGTGCCGTCGCGGGGGCTCGGACCGGGGAGCTGTTTTTT
TRBD2,NA,TRBJ2-1,TRBV10-3,CAISESWAGGPYNEQFF,TGTGCCATCAGTGAGTCGTGGGCGGGAGGCCCCTACAATGAGCAGTTCTTC
TRBD1,NA,TRBJ2-7,TRBV9,CASSPSEGTGRLGEQYF,TGTGCCAGCAGCCCCAGTGAGGGGACAGGGCGGCTGGGCGAGCAGTACTTC
TRBD2,few,TRBJ2-3,TRBV6-5,CASSYSGSGGLDTQYF,TGTGCCAGCAGTTACTCGGGTAGCGGGGGGTTGGATACGCAGTATTTT